The sequence of this T cell receptor beta chain was determined in a study of neurological immune-mediated disorders. Findings and limits, study-wide: The repertoires of 18 of 34 multiple sclerosis patients fell into one related-CDR3 cluster (a possible signature) under phylogenetic grouping. None of the CDR3 amino acid sequences in expanded clones turned up in more than one subject, which points to private repertoires in all groups.

Germline loops: CDR1 DFQATT, CDR2 SNEGSKA (reference sequence). This CDR3 has 14 amino acids. V lost 5 bases and J lost 3; bases outside the gene matches: 4. On this clonotype itself: Its antigen is not identified.

TCRdb processed the 5' RACE reads anew with MiXCR; each CDR3 protein has one entry. Among about 74,000 distinct CDR3 sequences listed, 5.2% were seen once. Sequencing input: PBMCs. The TCR was taken from a man between 18 and 29 years old with multiple sclerosis. This sequence joins TRBV20-1 and TRBJ1-5, with 10 bases identical to TRBD1. The CDR3: CSAPGQGDNQPQHF. CDR3 DNA: TGCAGTGCTCCCGGACAGGGGGACAATCAGCCCCAGCATTTT.